A selection of T cell receptor beta chains follows, all from one sample in a study of Ad26.COV2.S vaccination and SARS-CoV-2 variants. Clones were read by immunoSEQ multiplex PCR, and TCRdb kept only the in-frame ones, dropping some. The sample lists 400,000 to 450,000 clones; about nine tenths were seen once. The source was peripheral blood, collected in a trial of Ad26.COV2.S vaccine versus placebo. The origin of the receptors is a person between 18 and 60 years old who received the Ad26.COV2.S COVID-19 vaccine or a placebo. Both conserved end residues are part of each CDR3. Fields, in order: clone size, D gene, CDR3 length, V gene, J gene, CDR3 protein, CDR3 DNA. The D gene is left open where the match is weak. The size entry is marked missing in some rows and otherwise reads once, few, many or a size class.

NA,NA,15,TRBV4-3,TRBJ1-5,CASSQDRDSNQPQHF,TGCGCCAGCAGCCAAGATCGGGATAGCAATCAGCCCCAGCATTTT
NA,NA,14,TRBV6-5,TRBJ2-7,CASSYSYGAYEQYF,TGTGCCAGCAGTTACTCGTACGGGGCCTACGAGCAGTACTTC
NA,NA,14,TRBV2,TRBJ1-5,CASRTAPGDQPQHF,TGTGCCAGCAGGACCGCGCCTGGGGATCAGCCCCAGCATTTT
once,NA,13,TRBV5-6,TRBJ2-5,CASTSQGRETQYF,TGTGCCAGCACCTCTCAGGGAAGAGAGACCCAGTACTTC
NA,NA,16,TRBV7-2,TRBJ2-1,CASSSHGVSSYNEQFF,TGTGCCAGCAGTTCACATGGGGTGAGCTCCTACAATGAGCAGTTCTTC
NA,NA,17,TRBV11-2,TRBJ1-6,CASSLAPSRGGGSPLHF,TGTGCCAGCAGCTTAGCCCCCAGCAGGGGAGGTGGATCACCCCTCCACTTT
NA,TRBD1,16,TRBV23-1,TRBJ1-6,CASSQRTGNYNSPLHF,TGCGCCAGCAGTCAGCGGACAGGGAACTATAATTCACCCCTCCACTTT
NA,NA,12,TRBV30,TRBJ2-5,CAWKRGGETQYF,TGTGCCTGGAAAAGGGGTGGAGAGACCCAGTACTTC
NA,TRBD2,15,TRBV10-2,TRBJ2-3,CASKELAGSADTQYF,TGCGCCAGCAAGGAGTTAGCGGGGTCGGCAGATACGCAGTATTTT
NA,NA,15,TRBV5-4,TRBJ2-5,CASSLTGTSEETQYF,TGTGCCAGCAGCTTGACCGGGACTTCCGAAGAGACCCAGTACTTC
NA,NA,14,TRBV10-3,TRBJ2-3,CAISESTGTDTQYF,TGTGCCATCAGTGAGTCGACGGGCACAGATACGCAGTATTTT
NA,TRBD1,16,TRBV24-1,TRBJ1-5,CATSEFRDRPNQPQHF,TGTGCCACCAGTGAGTTCCGGGACAGGCCCAATCAGCCCCAGCATTTT
NA,NA,18,TRBV4-3,TRBJ2-6,CASSRGQGPLSGANVLTF,TGCGCCAGCAGCCGAGGGCAGGGGCCCCTTTCCGGGGCCAACGTCCTGACTTTC
NA,NA,14,TRBV5-1,TRBJ2-2,CASSLAMNTGELFF,TGCGCCAGCAGCTTGGCTATGAACACCGGGGAGCTGTTTTTT
NA,NA,13,TRBV7-9,TRBJ1-2,CASSSMINYGYTF,TGTGCCAGCAGCTCCATGATAAACTATGGCTACACCTTC
NA,NA,14,TRBV2,TRBJ1-5,CASSEWGSNQPQHF,TGTGCCAGCAGTGAATGGGGTAGCAATCAGCCCCAGCATTTT
NA,NA,13,TRBV9,TRBJ1-2,CASSVGKSYGYTF,TGTGCCAGCAGCGTAGGGAAAAGTTATGGCTACACCTTC
NA,NA,14,TRBV13,TRBJ2-7,CASSSGLKPYEQYF,TGTGCCAGCAGCTCAGGACTTAAGCCCTACGAGCAGTACTTC
NA,NA,15,TRBV4-3,TRBJ2-7,CASSQDPGGSYEQYF,TGCGCCAGCAGCCAAGACCCCGGGGGCTCCTACGAGCAGTACTTC
NA,NA,14,TRBV7-8,TRBJ2-3,CASSYPGTADTQYF,TGTGCCAGCAGCTACCCCGGGACTGCAGATACGCAGTATTTT
NA,NA,17,TRBV15,TRBJ1-3,CATSRDGAPVTGNTIYF,TGTGCCACCAGCAGAGATGGAGCCCCCGTTACTGGAAACACCATATATTTT
NA,TRBD2,16,TRBV4-3,TRBJ2-3,CASSHRLAGGKDTQYF,TGCGCCAGCAGCCACCGACTAGCGGGGGGAAAAGATACGCAGTATTTT
NA,TRBD1,16,TRBV28,TRBJ1-1,CASSGPPGTGDTEAFF,TGTGCCAGCAGTGGCCCCCCCGGGACAGGGGACACTGAAGCTTTCTTT
NA,NA,15,TRBV10-3,TRBJ2-5,CAISNGQGRIETQYF,TGTGCCATCAGTAACGGACAAGGGCGGATAGAGACCCAGTACTTC
NA,TRBD2,17,TRBV11-2,TRBJ2-1,CASSLIWTSGGYNEQFF,TGTGCCAGCAGCTTAATATGGACTAGCGGGGGCTACAATGAGCAGTTCTTC
NA,NA,14,TRBV10-2,TRBJ1-4,CASSENRVSEKLFF,TGCGCCAGCAGTGAGAACAGGGTCAGTGAAAAACTGTTTTTT
NA,NA,10,TRBV28,TRBJ1-1,CASFGTEAFF,TGTGCCAGCTTTGGCACTGAAGCTTTCTTT
once,NA,12,TRBV20-1,TRBJ2-7,CSASSRTYEQYF,TGCAGTGCTAGTAGTCGGACCTACGAGCAGTACTTC
NA,TRBD1,16,TRBV4-3,TRBJ2-1,CASSQDPGGIYNEQFF,TGCGCCAGCAGCCAAGATCCAGGGGGAATTTACAATGAGCAGTTCTTC
once,NA,15,TRBV6-2/TRBV6-3,TRBJ1-5,CASSYGTISNQPQHF,TGTGCCAGCAGTTACGGGACAATTAGCAATCAGCCCCAGCATTTT
once,NA,15,TRBV9,TRBJ2-7,CASNPGQGGQSEQYF,TGTGCCAGCAATCCTGGGCAGGGGGGCCAGAGTGAGCAGTACTTC
NA,NA,15,TRBV15,TRBJ2-2,CATRATPGNTGELFF,TGTGCCACCAGGGCTACTCCAGGGAACACCGGGGAGCTGTTTTTT
NA,TRBD1,15,TRBV4-1,TRBJ1-1,CASSQVGQGIAEAFF,TGCGCCAGCAGCCAAGTCGGACAGGGGATCGCTGAAGCTTTCTTT
once,TRBD2,18,TRBV4-1,TRBJ2-1,CASSQDLVSGGIYNEQFF,TGCGCCAGCAGCCAAGATCTTGTTAGCGGGGGGATCTACAATGAGCAGTTCTTC
NA,TRBD2,16,TRBV4-1,TRBJ2-3,CASSHPSGGAPDTQYF,TGCGCCAGCAGCCACCCTAGCGGGGGGGCCCCAGATACGCAGTATTTT
once,NA,15,TRBV6-2/TRBV6-3,TRBJ2-1,CASSYWLDIYNEQFF,TGTGCCAGCAGTTACTGGCTAGACATCTACAATGAGCAGTTCTTC
NA,TRBD1,14,TRBV5-4,TRBJ1-1,CASRLGQGVPEAFF,TGTGCCAGCAGATTGGGACAGGGGGTACCTGAAGCTTTCTTT
NA,TRBD1,17,TRBV4-3,TRBJ1-5,CASSQSPTGVGNQPQHF,TGCGCCAGCAGCCAATCCCCGACAGGGGTGGGCAATCAGCCCCAGCATTTT
once,NA,16,TRBV6-6,TRBJ2-7,CASSPGTGVRRHEQYF,TGTGCCAGCAGTCCTGGAACGGGGGTTAGACGCCACGAGCAGTACTTC
NA,NA,14,TRBV19,TRBJ1-2,CASSRSGQIYGYTF,TGTGCCAGTAGCAGGAGTGGACAGATCTATGGCTACACCTTC
once,NA,13,TRBV4-1,TRBJ2-7,CASSVEGGYEQYF,TGCGCCAGCAGTGTCGAAGGGGGATACGAGCAGTACTTC
NA,NA,17,TRBV5-1,TRBJ2-1,CASSGRGYTLGDNEQFF,TGCGCCAGCTCTGGCAGGGGTTATACGTTAGGCGACAATGAGCAGTTCTTC
NA,TRBD1,14,TRBV5-1,TRBJ2-7,CASSTQGVDYEQYF,TGCGCCAGCAGCACCCAGGGGGTTGACTACGAGCAGTACTTC
NA,TRBD1,17,TRBV5-4,TRBJ2-2,CASSEPGQGKGPGELFF,TGTGCCAGCAGCGAGCCGGGACAGGGGAAAGGGCCCGGGGAGCTGTTTTTT
NA,TRBD2,16,TRBV13,TRBJ2-7,CASSGQLAGELYEQYF,TGTGCCAGCAGCGGACAACTAGCGGGGGAACTCTACGAGCAGTACTTC
NA,TRBD1,16,TRBV5-4,TRBJ1-3,CASSNEPGQSGNTIYF,TGTGCCAGCAGCAATGAACCGGGACAGTCTGGAAACACCATATATTTT
NA,TRBD1,13,TRBV6-1,TRBJ2-7,CASTQDRAHEQYF,TGTGCCAGCACCCAGGACAGGGCCCACGAGCAGTACTTC
many,NA,16,TRBV7-2,TRBJ1-3,CASSSGPGMDGNTIYF,TGTGCCAGCAGCTCCGGACCAGGAATGGACGGAAACACCATATATTTT
NA,NA,12,TRBV7-2,TRBJ2-1,CASSWVGLEQFF,TGTGCCAGCAGCTGGGTAGGACTTGAGCAGTTCTTC
NA,NA,13,TRBV18,TRBJ2-1,CASSTTRDNEQFF,TGTGCCAGCTCAACGACGAGGGACAATGAGCAGTTCTTC
NA,NA,15,TRBV6-2/TRBV6-3,TRBJ1-5,CASSYFGQINQPQHF,TGTGCCAGCAGTTACTTCGGTCAGATCAATCAGCCCCAGCATTTT
NA,NA,19,TRBV18,TRBJ2-1,CASSLSTRLSQWANNEQFF,TGTGCCAGCTCACTTAGTACCAGGTTATCCCAATGGGCGAACAATGAGCAGTTCTTC
NA,NA,17,TRBV7-2,TRBJ1-6,CASSFNRLPSYNSPLHF,TGTGCCAGCAGCTTCAACAGATTACCCTCCTATAATTCACCCCTCCACTTT
NA,NA,14,TRBV30,TRBJ1-1,CALARGTTNTEAFF,TGTGCCCTCGCCCGGGGAACTACTAACACTGAAGCTTTCTTT